Given below is one T cell receptor beta chain in context. Its antigen is unidentified. The data stem from a study of OX40 agonist ivuxolimab in advanced cancers. General study points: Some patients without response likewise showed low normalized clonal expansion.

The repertoire was sequenced with immunoSEQ multiplex PCR; TCRdb's copy has only in-frame clones and lacks some. The table records around 60,000 clones, under 90% of them present only once. This TCR came from an adult with an advanced solid tumor such as melanoma, head and neck, liver or kidney cancer. The source was CD4+ or CD8+ T cells sorted from blood, collected in a trial of the OX40 agonist ivuxolimab.

The CDR3 DNA follows: TGTGCCAGCAATCTAGCGGGAGCTGAGACCCAGTACTTC. This gives the protein CASNLAGAETQYF. The genes are TRBV6-5 and TRBJ2-5; 10 bases line up with TRBD2. CDR3 size: 13 residues. The V and J ends lost 7 bases and 5 bases, in that order; junction bases with no gene match: 4. Per the germline V gene, CDR1 is MNHEY and CDR2 is SVGAGI.